Presented here are 5 T cell receptor beta chains from one specimen sequenced in a study of immune evolution from preneoplasia to lung adenocarcinoma. TCRdb's copy holds only in-frame clones and misses some; the assay was immunoSEQ multiplex PCR. The repertoire holds several thousand clones, around four fifths seen once, with 20% to 25% in the top ten. The sample comprised FFPE adjacent normal lung tissue. Every receptor here comes from a donor of 70 years or more with lung adenocarcinoma.

This chain links TRBV20-1 with TRBJ1-2, with a possible D match to TRBD1 (5 bases). Trimming left V 6 bases short and J 3 bases short, with 8 bases between. The CDR3 covers 11 residues. Looked up from germline, CDR1 is DFQATT and CDR2 is SNEGSKA (reference sequence). The CDR3 DNA follows: TGCAGTGCCACAGGTGACTATGGCTACACCTTC. Its protein product is CSATGDYGYTF.

J is TRBJ2-4 and V is TRBV5-4, with TRBD2 matching over 14 bases. The length of the CDR3 is 19 residues. Trimming cost V 4 bases and J 3 bases; bases outside gene matches: 12. Germline V lookup: CDR1 SGHNT, CDR2 YYREEE (reference sequence). The CDR3 bases are TGTGCCAGCAGCCTGACTAGCGGGAGGGCCGAGAGGGACAAAAACATTCAGTACTTC. Translated: CASSLTSGRAERDKNIQYF.

V gene TRBV2 combines with J gene TRBJ1-5; a weak D match, TRBD1 (6 bases). CDR3 length: 14 residues. V was clipped by 7 bases and J by 6 bases, with 16 bases between them. CDR1 is SNHLY, CDR2 FYNNEI, per germline. Here the CDR3 DNA reads TGTGCCAGCAAGGTTTCGGGGGGCGGTCAGCCCCAGCATTTT. Translating gives CASKVSGGGQPQHF.

The chain joins TRBV15 to TRBJ1-3; tentative D call: TRBD1 (5 bases). The CDR3 loop spans 17 amino acids. Trimming cost V 0 bases and J 0 bases, with 12 bases left between them. The V gene's germline CDR1 is LNHNV and CDR2 YYDKDF (reference sequence). CDR3 loop: CATSRESATVSGNTIYF. DNA of the CDR3: TGTGCCACCAGCAGAGAGAGCGCGACAGTCTCTGGAAACACCATATATTTT.

The CDR3 DNA follows: TGTGCCAGCAGCCCTCATGGGGACAGAGAGTTTGCAGATACGCAGTATTTT. The encoded protein is CASSPHGDREFADTQYF. The V and J genes are TRBV28 and TRBJ2-3; 7 bases align to TRBD1. Germline lookup yields CDR1 MDHEN and CDR2 SYDVKM. V shed 6 bases and J 4 bases; nucleotides not matched to a gene: 16. This CDR3 has 17 residues.